This T cell receptor (beta chain) was observed in a study of shared T cell receptors in the human thymus. Data came from immunoSEQ multiplex PCR; TCRdb stores just in-frame clones and leaves some out. In the table there are 700,000 or so clones, approximately 85% of which are singletons. Trimming removed 2 bases at V and 5 bases at J, with 12 bases between. Germline-derived CDR1 and CDR2 are SGDLS and YYNGEE. The CDR3 is 14 amino acids. The data also belong to a second study, concerning human thymus T cells. That study adds: The thymus tissue came from resections taken during corrective heart surgery.

Source material: thymocytes. The chain uses TRBV9 and TRBJ2-3; D is possibly TRBD2 (5 bases). The receptor was isolated from a girl less than two years old with a congenital heart defect. This CDR3 is CASSVDGEVDTQYF. Here the CDR3 DNA reads TGTGCCAGCAGCGTCGACGGGGAAGTAGATACGCAGTATTTT. The full variable domain, completed using reference TRBV9 and TRBJ2-3, is DSGVTQTPKHLITATGQRVTLRCSPRSGDLSVYWYQQSLDQGLQFLIQYYNGEERAKGNILERFSAQQFPDLHSELNLSSLELGDSALYFCASSVDGEVDTQYFGPGTRLTVL.